This TCR beta chain was observed in a study of blood T cell repertoires in COVID-19. About the study: The origin of the acute and convalescent COVID-19 samples was the United States, Italy and Spain.

The length of the CDR3 is 13 residues. CDR1 and CDR2 (germline): SEHNR, FQNEAQ (reference sequence). The table came from immunoSEQ multiplex PCR; TCRdb's copy has only in-frame clones and leaves some out. The data contain 100,000 to 120,000 clones, 85% to 90% of them singletons. As regards this clone: Germline is not matched at one junction end, which may reflect a read error.

This chain uses TRBV7-9 with TRBJ2-2, with 7 bases aligning to TRBD2. This receptor was taken from a woman between 45 and 60 years old with acute or convalescent COVID-19. Sequencing was done on a sample of peripheral blood. Here the CDR3 DNA reads TGTGCCAGCGGGGGGGTAAACACTGGGGAGCTGTTTTTT. This encodes CASGGVNTGELFF.